One sample yielded the 9 T cell receptor beta chains listed below, sequenced in a study of OX40 agonist ivuxolimab in advanced cancers. Produced via immunoSEQ multiplex PCR; TCRdb's table is partial and in-frame only. The sample lists 85,000 to 100,000 clones, 93% occurring once. This specimen consisted of CD4+ or CD8+ T cells sorted from blood, obtained in a trial of the OX40 agonist ivuxolimab. These receptors were taken from an adult with an advanced solid tumor such as melanoma, head and neck, liver or kidney cancer.

The CDR3 nucleotides read TGCGCCAGCAGCACGGGACTAGCGGGAGCTCAATTAAATGAGCAGTTCTTC. Residues: CASSTGLAGAQLNEQFF. The V and J genes are TRBV4-3 and TRBJ2-1; 14 nucleotides align to TRBD2. With 5 bases clipped from V and 7 bases from J, the junction kept 10 bases outside the gene matches. Germline V gene sequence: CDR1 LGHNA, CDR2 YSLEER. The CDR3 totals 17 residues.

The chain has TRBV4-3 and TRBJ2-4; D is tentatively TRBD1 or TRBD2 (6 bases each). V was shortened by 0 bases and J by 2 bases, with 11 bases between the two germline ends. The CDR3 consists of 16 residues. Germline CDR1 reads LGHNA; CDR2 reads YSLEER. CDR3: CASSQERGATKNIQYF. Written as DNA, the CDR3 is TGCGCCAGCAGCCAAGAAAGGGGGGCGACCAAAAACATTCAGTACTTC.

CDR3 protein: CASSRHRVQPQHF. As DNA, the CDR3 is TGTGCCAGCAGCAGACACAGGGTTCAGCCCCAGCATTTT. The J gene is TRBJ1-5, the V gene TRBV21-1; the table's D gene call, TRBD1, was not cross checked with the DNA. TRBV21-1 is noted as a pseudogene. The CDR3 is made up of 13 amino acids.

The gene calls are TRBV6-5 and TRBJ2-7; TRBD2 matches at 7 bases. V trimming: 11 bases; J trimming: 2 bases; junction bases outside the gene matches: 6. Germline loops: CDR1 MNHEY, CDR2 SVGAGI. CDR3 length equals 12 residues. CDR3 nucleotides: TGTGCCTGCGGGGGAGGGGCCTACGAGCAGTACTTC. Its translation is CACGGGAYEQYF.

The chain is built from TRBV4-1 and TRBJ1-2; a weak D match, TRBD1 (6 bases). The CDR3 has 14 amino acids. Germline values: CDR1 MGHRA, CDR2 YSYEKL. The ends were cut back, 0 bases at V and 2 bases at J, with 7 bases in the middle. The CDR3 bases are TGCGCCAGCAGCCAAGAGCAGGGGAACTATGGCTACACCTTC. Translated: CASSQEQGNYGYTF.

This chain links TRBV28 with TRBJ1-5; D gene ambiguous. Trimming shortened V by 2 bases and J by 7 bases, and 18 bases separated the two germline ends. The CDR3 is made up of 16 amino acids. Germline V gives CDR1 MDHEN, CDR2 SYDVKM. CDR3: CASSLVGWEGEQPQHF. The DNA for the CDR3 is TGTGCCAGCAGTTTAGTTGGGTGGGAAGGAGAACAGCCCCAGCATTTT.

The rearrangement joins TRBV18 to TRBJ1-6; the D gene is possibly TRBD1 (6 bases). The V gene's germline CDR1 is KGHSH and CDR2 LQKENI. V lost 2 bases and J lost 5, with 13 bases in between. This CDR3 spans 16 amino acids. The CDR3, as DNA: TGTGCCAGCTCACCAGTTCAGACAGGAGATAATTCACCCCTCCACTTT. Translating gives CASSPVQTGDNSPLHF.

The rearrangement joins TRBV5-1 to TRBJ1-1, with TRBD1 matching over 8 bases. The CDR3 consists of 13 residues. The V gene end was trimmed by 8 bases and the J gene end by 1 base; junction bases not matched to a gene: 4. Germline lookup yields CDR1 SGHRS and CDR2 YFSETQ. This chain's CDR3 is CASKTGANTEAFF. The CDR3 DNA follows: TGCGCCAGTAAGACAGGGGCGAACACTGAAGCTTTCTTT.

Comment on this clone: Different DNA sequences within this sample yield the same CDR3. The V gene is TRBV5-1, the J gene TRBJ2-5; D unresolved. The length of the CDR3 is 11 residues. Trimming stripped 2 bases from V and 5 bases from J, with 4 bases between. Germline V gene data show CDR1 as SGHRS and CDR2 as YFSETQ. The CDR3 DNA is TGCGCCAGCAGCTTCCAGGAGACCCAGTACTTC. Its translation is CASSFQETQYF.